The next 14 T cell receptor beta chains were all read from a single sample in a study of Tregs in tolerant kidney transplant recipients. The nonmyeloablative bone marrow transplants came from related graft donors, with transient mixed chimerism. The method was immunoSEQ multiplex PCR; TCRdb's version includes in-frame clones alone and lacks a portion of them. The table records about 52,000 clones, roughly nine tenths of them present only once. This material consisted of CD8+ T cells from blood (PBMCs), taken 24 months after the transplant. Receptors were obtained from a human patient who received a combined kidney and bone marrow transplant. Some T cells may be transferred from the graft donor.

The rearrangement uses TRBV27 and TRBJ2-3; 8 bases match TRBD2. This CDR3 contains 16 residues. The germline CDR1 and CDR2 sequences are MNHEY and SMNVEV (reference sequence). V trimming: 1 base; J trimming: 5 bases; junction bases outside the gene matches: 8. For the CDR3, the DNA is TGTGCCAGCAGTTTATTACCAGCGGGGGCGTTAGATACGCAGTATTTT. Protein product: CASSLLPAGALDTQYF.

This clone occurred a few times. The gene calls are TRBV30 and TRBJ1-1; the match to TRBD1 covers 7 bases. The CDR3 is 13 amino acids. The J segment lost 5 bases and the V segment lost 1 base, leaving 4 bases of the junction unmatched. The germline V gene encodes CDR1 GTSNPN and CDR2 SVGIG (reference sequence). The CDR3 nucleotides are TGTGCCTGGAGTGGTCAGGGGGTAACTGAAGCTTTCTTT. Amino acids: CAWSGQGVTEAFF. The full variable domain, completed using reference TRBV30 and TRBJ1-1, is SQTIHQWPATLVQPVGSPLSLECTVEGTSNPNLYWYRQAAGRGLQLLFYSVGIGQISSEVPQNLSASRPQDRQFILSSKKLLLSDSGFYLCAWSGQGVTEAFFGQGTRLTVV.

V and J are TRBV13 and TRBJ1-1; D is undetermined. From germline, CDR1 is PRHDT and CDR2 FYEKMQ (reference sequence). The CDR3 totals 17 residues. Trimming left V 2 bases short and J 2 bases short, with 18 bases between. CDR3 amino acids: CASSLHGELLGNTEAFF. The CDR3 nucleotides are TGTGCCAGCAGCTTACATGGGGAGCTTTTGGGTAACACTGAAGCTTTCTTT.

Written as DNA, the CDR3 is TGCGCCAGCAGCCAACTAGCGGAGGAGCAGTACTTC. This gives the protein CASSQLAEEQYF. This rearrangement joins TRBV5-1 to TRBJ2-7, with TRBD2 matching 8 bases. The CDR3 sequence is 12 residues long. Germline CDR1 and CDR2: SGHRS and YFSETQ. The J segment lost 7 bases and the V segment lost 4 bases, leaving 4 bases of the junction unmatched.

The rearrangement uses TRBV15 and TRBJ2-7, with D hard to call. Germline V gene data show CDR1 as LNHNV and CDR2 as YYDKDF (reference sequence). V lost 0 bases, J lost 0 bases, and 9 bases lay in between. The CDR3 length is 15 residues. CDR3 in amino acids: CATSRDHGSSYEQYF. CDR3 bases: TGTGCCACCAGCAGAGATCACGGGTCCTCCTACGAGCAGTACTTC.

The chain has TRBV7-2 and TRBJ2-3, with 8 bases aligning to TRBD2. Losses at the gene ends were 4 bases for V and 8 bases for J; bases not matched to a gene: 20. Germline CDR1 SGHTA, CDR2 FQGNSA. This CDR3 region has 18 residues. CDR3 DNA sequence: TGTGCCAGCAGCTCCCATCTAACGTTTTTCGGGAGGGCCTTTACGCAGTATTTT. Its protein product is CASSSHLTFFGRAFTQYF.

The chain combines TRBV6-5 with TRBJ1-1; D unclear. CDR1 MNHEY and CDR2 SVGAGI come from the germline V gene. The ends were cut back, 8 bases at V and 1 base at J, with 14 bases in the middle. CDR3 length: 14 residues. The CDR3 region is CASSRGRSNTEAFF. The CDR3 DNA reads as TGTGCCAGCTCCCGAGGCCGGTCGAACACTGAAGCTTTCTTT.

In this sample, this clone turned up a few times. The chain joins TRBV6-5 to TRBJ2-7; 8 nucleotides line up with TRBD1. Germline-derived CDR1 and CDR2 are MNHEY and SVGAGI. CDR3 length: 13 residues. The V and J ends lost 1 base and 7 bases, in that order; junction bases with no gene match: 3. CDR3 residues: CASSYFGQGEQYF. Written as DNA, the CDR3 is TGTGCCAGCAGTTACTTCGGACAGGGTGAGCAGTACTTC.

V usage is TRBV5-1 and J usage is TRBJ2-2; TRBD2 agrees at 14 bases. V lost 4 bases, J lost 2 bases, and 13 bases stayed unmatched. This CDR3 has 20 residues. Germline V gene sequence: CDR1 SGHRS, CDR2 YFSETQ. CDR3 in DNA: TGCGCCAGCAGCCCTTATCACGGACTAGCGGGGGGACCTAACACCGGGGAGCTGTTTTTT. Translating gives CASSPYHGLAGGPNTGELFF.

The CDR3: CASSLNLGNTIYF. The CDR3 DNA reads TGTGCCAGCAGCTTAAACTTGGGAAACACCATATATTTT. The chain joins TRBV7-3 to TRBJ1-3; D is undetermined. Germline CDR1 reads SGHTA; CDR2 reads FQGTGA. The CDR3 totals 13 residues. V was trimmed by 1 base and J by 4 bases, leaving 5 bases between them.

The chain is built from TRBV9 and TRBJ1-5; tentative D call: TRBD1 (6 bases). The CDR3 has 15 amino acids. V lost 1 base and J lost 5, with 13 bases in between. Germline loops: CDR1 SGDLS, CDR2 YYNGEE. CDR3 sequence: CASSVSGAGHQPQHF. The CDR3 DNA is TGTGCCAGCAGCGTATCAGGGGCAGGGCATCAGCCCCAGCATTTT.

The chain is built from TRBV5-6 and TRBJ2-7; 8 bases are shared with TRBD1. V shed 0 bases, J shed 4 bases, and the junction held 6 bases outside the gene matches. This CDR3 comprises 15 residues. Germline V CDR1 and CDR2: SGHDT, YYEEEE. Written as DNA, the CDR3 is TGTGCCAGCAGCTTGGGCAGGGGGCCAGGATACGAGCAGTACTTC. Translation gives CASSLGRGPGYEQYF. Based on the CDR3 plus reference TRBV5-6 and TRBJ2-7, the full variable domain is DAGVTQSPTHLIKTRGQQVTLRCSPKSGHDTVSWYQQALGQGPQFIFQYYEEEERQRGNFPDRFSGHQFPNYSSELNVNALLLGDSALYLCASSLGRGPGYEQYFGPGTRLTVT.

The V call is TRBV6-5, the J call TRBJ2-3, with unresolved D. V was clipped by 0 bases and J by 1 base, with 5 bases between them. Germline-derived CDR1 and CDR2 are MNHEY and SVGAGI. The CDR3 covers 14 residues. This chain's CDR3 is CASSYSVGTDTQYF. The CDR3, as DNA: TGTGCCAGCAGTTACTCGGTAGGCACAGATACGCAGTATTTT.

V gene TRBV9 combines with J gene TRBJ2-7; TRBD1 matches 8 bases. Germline assignment: CDR1 SGDLS and CDR2 YYNGEE. The CDR3 consists of 15 residues. The ends lost 3 bases at V and 3 bases at J; junction bases unmatched: 8. This CDR3 is CASSETGTGVYEQYF. CDR3 nucleotides: TGTGCCAGCAGCGAAACCGGGACAGGAGTCTACGAGCAGTACTTC.